This T cell receptor (beta chain) was recovered during a study of cytomegalovirus exposure and HLA in healthy donors. As for the study in general: Membership in the Caucasian-associated ancestry cluster was found for around 81% of nearly 400 genotyped donors. Overall study findings and caveats: One variant, a missense change in DCLRE1C, was linked in a later analysis to TCR beta V- and J-gene trimming. The study flagged approximately 180 TCR beta chains as cytomegalovirus-associated. Later on, an analysis tied around 17,000 TCR beta sequences to HLA alleles at 0.05 false discovery rate.

Germline V CDR1 and CDR2: LGHNA, YNFKEQ. The CDR3 contains 19 residues. After removal of 0 bases from V and 2 bases from J, the junction contained 8 bases not matched to a gene. On this clone itself: The target antigen is unknown.

It was with 60 Vbeta and 13 Jbeta primers that the PCR ran. Using immunoSEQ multiplex PCR, the repertoire was profiled, and TCRdb retains in-frame clones only, with some absent. The sample yields fewer than 150,000 clones, approximately 79% seen once. The sequence was collected from a man aged 35 to 55 in good health and CMV-seropositive. V gene TRBV4-2 combines with J gene TRBJ2-1, with 12 bases that match TRBD2. Sequencing was done on a sample of PBMCs. The CDR3 DNA follows: TGTGCCAGCAGCCAAGAAGAACTAGCGGGAGGCGGACCCTACAATGAGCAGTTCTTC. Protein sequence: CASSQEELAGGGPYNEQFF.